This TCR beta chain came from a study of blood T cell repertoires in COVID-19. Study-level information: Samples taken during acute and convalescent COVID-19 were collected in the United States, Italy and Spain.

The CDR3 is made up of 15 amino acids. The trim removed 1 base at V and 3 bases at J, leaving 4 bases unmatched. Germline V lookup: CDR1 SGHVS, CDR2 FNYEAQ. Under the authors' procedure: Using reference gene primer amplification, nucleated cell counts were estimated. Sequenced by immunoSEQ multiplex PCR; TCRdb stores in-frame clones only, minus some. V and J calls plus clone size are reproduced from that table; the DNA served to infer D and trimming. The table has about 180,000 clones, 80% to 90% seen once. Enrollment of patients from Seattle took place during active infection, with longitudinal follow-up. A few counts support this clone.

Sample: peripheral blood. This sequence was found in an elderly woman with COVID-19, enrolled during active disease. This rearrangement joins TRBV7-6 to TRBJ2-7, with TRBD1 matching 9 bases. CDR3 in DNA: TGTGCCAGCAGCTTAGATTGGGGACAGGGCTACGAGCAGTACTTC. Protein product: CASSLDWGQGYEQYF. The full variable domain, completed using reference TRBV7-6 and TRBJ2-7, is GAGVSQSPRYKVTKRGQDVALRCDPISGHVSLYWYRQALGQGPEFLTYFNYEAQQDKSGLPNDRFSAERPEGSISTLTIQRTEQRDSAMYRCASSLDWGQGYEQYFGPGTRLTVT.